This T cell receptor beta chain was recovered during a study of vaccination effects on CD4 cells after COVID-19. Study-level results: Vaccine- and infection-induced clones showed marked clonal contraction late following vaccination.

Within the ViraFEST assay, antigen-specific CD4+ T cells underwent expansion with viral peptide pools prior to sequencing. Researchers isolated CD4+ T cells once approximately eleven days of culture had elapsed. Absence of prior SARS-CoV-2 infection characterized the vaccine recipients, who showed negative nucleocapsid antibodies. On day 3 and again on day 7, half the medium was replaced with IL-2 medium. V lost 6 bases to trimming and J lost 8 bases, with 17 bases between them. The CDR3 is 14 residues long. Per germline, CDR1 WNHNN and CDR2 SYGVQD (reference sequence). The table came from immunoSEQ multiplex PCR; TCRdb's copy has only in-frame clones and leaves some out. The table lists roughly 63,000 clones, 70% to 85% of them singletons. The sample holds a few counts of this clone. The antigen remains undetermined.

This sequence was found in a human donor who received a COVID-19 vaccine. This chain uses TRBV10-1 with TRBJ2-1; D is possibly TRBD1 or TRBD2 (6 bases each). This sample comprised CD4+ T cells from PBMCs cultured with HCoV-OC43 spike peptides, obtained before COVID-19 vaccination. Sample subset: HCoV-OC43 spike overlapping peptide pool stimulation. CDR3 sequence reads: CASSNPNRDYEQFF. CDR3 sequence (DNA): TGCGCCAGCAGCAATCCAAACAGGGACTATGAGCAGTTCTTC.